This TCR beta chain appears in the sequencing data of a study of CD8+CD57+ T cells in acquired aplastic anemia. Study-level information: On average, healthy donors gave approximately 10 million reads for CD4+ cells.

Findings of the study overall: Simpson's diversity of CD8+ cells was not significantly different in patients compared with controls.

To note about this clonotype: Its antigen is unknown.

Genomic DNA, serving as template, underwent TCR beta VDJ and CDR3 profiling. TCRdb ran MiXCR on the reads and lists one entry per CDR3 protein. The sample has some 190,000 distinct CDR3 sequences; 45% to 50% are singletons. The V gene's germline CDR1 is SNHLY and CDR2 FYNNEI. The CDR3 spans 13 residues. V trimming: 7 bases; J trimming: 8 bases; junction bases outside the gene matches: 7. This clonotype originated in a human donor in good health. The V call is TRBV2, the J call TRBJ1-4; 7 bases align to TRBD1. The sequencing input was sorted CD4+, CD8+, or CD8+CD57+ T cells (not recorded which) from PBMCs. CDR3: CASIRDSGEKLFF. CDR3 nucleotides: TGTGCCAGCATAAGGGACAGTGGCGAAAAACTGTTTTTT.